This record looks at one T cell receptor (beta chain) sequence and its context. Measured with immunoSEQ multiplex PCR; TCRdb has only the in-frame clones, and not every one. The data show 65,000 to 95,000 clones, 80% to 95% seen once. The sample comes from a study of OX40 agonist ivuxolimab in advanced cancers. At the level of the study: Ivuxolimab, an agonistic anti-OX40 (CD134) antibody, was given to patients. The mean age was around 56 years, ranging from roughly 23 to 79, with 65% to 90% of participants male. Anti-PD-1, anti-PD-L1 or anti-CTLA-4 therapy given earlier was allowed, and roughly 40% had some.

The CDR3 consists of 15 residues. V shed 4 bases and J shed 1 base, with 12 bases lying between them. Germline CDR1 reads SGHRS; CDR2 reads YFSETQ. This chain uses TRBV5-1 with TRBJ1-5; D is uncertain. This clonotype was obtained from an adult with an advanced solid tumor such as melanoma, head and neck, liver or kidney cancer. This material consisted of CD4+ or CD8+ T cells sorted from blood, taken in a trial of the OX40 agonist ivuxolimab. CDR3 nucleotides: TGCGCCAGCAGCCCGGAAGGTCTAAGCAATCAGCCCCAGCATTTT. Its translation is CASSPEGLSNQPQHF.